The rows below give T cell receptor beta chains drawn from one sample of a study of T cell responses to AZD1222 COVID-19 vaccine. Generated by immunoSEQ multiplex PCR, the TCRdb table keeps only in-frame clones and is missing some. There are 80,000 to 100,000 clones in the sample; approximately 88% occur only once, and approximately 10% lies in the top ten. The source material was peripheral blood, sampled 28 days after the second AZD1222 dose. The receptors originated from an adult who received the AZD1222 COVID-19 vaccine. Both conserved end residues are part of each CDR3. D genes are given only for firm matches. Where a row states a size, it is once, few, many or the class of an expanded clone; other rows omit it.

d_call | clone_size | j_call | v_call | cdr3_nt | cdr3_aa
. | . | TRBJ2-7 | TRBV24-1 | TGTGCCACCAGTGCCGATGGGGAGGCCAAGCAGTACTTC | CATSADGEAKQYF
TRBD1 | . | TRBJ1-2 | TRBV6-5 | TGTGCCAGCAGTTCGGACAGGGGAACGTTCTATGGCTACACCTTC | CASSSDRGTFYGYTF
TRBD2 | . | TRBJ2-7 | TRBV28 | TGTGCCAGCAGTTTACGGGGAGGGGACGAGCAGTACTTC | CASSLRGGDEQYF
. | . | TRBJ1-2 | TRBV6-2/TRBV6-3 | TGTGCCAGCAGTTACTCGACGTCCGGGGCCGCTTATGGCTACACCTTC | CASSYSTSGAAYGYTF
TRBD1 | . | TRBJ2-7 | TRBV30 | TGTGCCTGGGACAGGGTCCACGAGCAGTACTTC | CAWDRVHEQYF
. | . | TRBJ1-2 | TRBV5-6 | TGTGCCAGCAGCTTTGGGGTTTATGGCTACACCTTC | CASSFGVYGYTF
TRBD1 | . | TRBJ1-6 | TRBV9 | TGTGCCAGCAGCCCCGGACAGGGGGGCGCCTATAATTCACCCCTCCACTTT | CASSPGQGGAYNSPLHF
TRBD1 | . | TRBJ2-5 | TRBV15 | TGTGCCACCAGCGGACAACGACAGGGCCGGGAGACCCAGTACTTC | CATSGQRQGRETQYF
. | . | TRBJ1-2 | TRBV18 | TGTGCCAGCTCACCACCTTTCGGACAGCAAGAGGCTAACTATGGCTACACCTTC | CASSPPFGQQEANYGYTF
. | . | TRBJ1-6 | TRBV27 | TGTGCCAGCAGTTTATCTGGGGCTGGGAATTCACCCCTCCACTTT | CASSLSGAGNSPLHF
. | . | TRBJ1-1 | TRBV7-8 | TGTGCCAGCAGCCCAATCGAGGGGGGCCGGAACACTGAAGCTTTCTTT | CASSPIEGGRNTEAFF
. | . | TRBJ1-4 | TRBV24-1 | TGTGCCACCAGTGATACAGGGCCTAATGAAAAACTGTTTTTT | CATSDTGPNEKLFF
. | once | TRBJ1-2 | TRBV30 | TGTGCCTGGAGTGGACTGGGGGCCACTAGTGGCTACACCTTC | CAWSGLGATSGYTF
. | . | TRBJ2-3 | TRBV9 | TGTGCCAGCAGCGTCGGCCTGGGGCCGGGCACAGATACGCAGTATTTT | CASSVGLGPGTDTQYF
TRBD1 | few | TRBJ1-1 | TRBV6-2/TRBV6-3 | TGTGCCAGCAGTCCCCTAACAACGGGACAGGGCTACATGAACACTGAAGCTTTCTTT | CASSPLTTGQGYMNTEAFF
. | . | TRBJ1-1 | TRBV3-1/TRBV3-2 | TGTGCCAGCAGCCGGACGGGCGCAGACACTGAAGCTTTCTTT | CASSRTGADTEAFF
TRBD1 | . | TRBJ1-2 | TRBV6-5 | TGTGCCAGCATGACAGGGCCAGGACGTGGCTACACCTTC | CASMTGPGRGYTF
. | few | TRBJ1-6 | TRBV5-1 | TGCGCCAGCCAGTTGGGGAATGGCTCACCCCTCCACTTT | CASQLGNGSPLHF
. | few | TRBJ1-1 | TRBV18 | TGTGCCAGCTCACCAATTTGGGGGGATAACACTGAAGCTTTCTTT | CASSPIWGDNTEAFF
. | . | TRBJ1-2 | TRBV7-9 | TGTGCCAGCAGCAGGGGACGGGGCGGGCATGGCTACACCTTC | CASSRGRGGHGYTF
. | few | TRBJ1-1 | TRBV3-1/TRBV3-2 | TGTGCCAGCAGCCCAACCCACACAGGGATCACTGAAGCTTTCTTT | CASSPTHTGITEAFF
TRBD1 | . | TRBJ1-2 | TRBV28 | TGTGCCAGCAGCCTCCTGAGGGGACAGGGGCATGGCTACACCTTC | CASSLLRGQGHGYTF
. | few | TRBJ1-1 | TRBV19 | TGTGCCAGTAGCCGTCGGGGAGGGGACGCTGAAGCTTTCTTT | CASSRRGGDAEAFF
. | . | TRBJ1-1 | TRBV7-3 | TGTGCCAGCAGAGCTTACAGCGGCACTGAAGCTTTCTTT | CASRAYSGTEAFF
TRBD2 | . | TRBJ2-7 | TRBV6-4 | TGTGCCAGCAAGGAGACTAGCCACTCCTACGAGCAGTACTTC | CASKETSHSYEQYF
TRBD2 | . | TRBJ2-7 | TRBV14 | TGTGCCAGCAGCCCCTCGGGACTAGGCTACGAGCAGTACTTC | CASSPSGLGYEQYF
. | once | TRBJ1-1 | TRBV7-3 | TGTGCCAGCAGCCCCCGACAGAGTAACGCTGAAGCTTTCTTT | CASSPRQSNAEAFF
. | . | TRBJ1-2 | TRBV5-4 | TGTGCCACAAATACAGGGAGCAGCTATGGCTACACCTTC | CATNTGSSYGYTF
TRBD1 | . | TRBJ1-2 | TRBV28 | TGTGCCAGCAGTTCGACAGGGGGCATCTATGGCTACACCTTC | CASSSTGGIYGYTF
. | . | TRBJ2-3 | TRBV7-2 | TGTGCCAGCAGCTCTTCTCCAGGGGGACTGGATACGCAGTATTTT | CASSSSPGGLDTQYF
. | once | TRBJ2-1 | TRBV7-9 | TGTGCCAGCAGCTTAGCCGTGCCAGGGCGAGGAGGTGAGCAGTTCTTC | CASSLAVPGRGGEQFF